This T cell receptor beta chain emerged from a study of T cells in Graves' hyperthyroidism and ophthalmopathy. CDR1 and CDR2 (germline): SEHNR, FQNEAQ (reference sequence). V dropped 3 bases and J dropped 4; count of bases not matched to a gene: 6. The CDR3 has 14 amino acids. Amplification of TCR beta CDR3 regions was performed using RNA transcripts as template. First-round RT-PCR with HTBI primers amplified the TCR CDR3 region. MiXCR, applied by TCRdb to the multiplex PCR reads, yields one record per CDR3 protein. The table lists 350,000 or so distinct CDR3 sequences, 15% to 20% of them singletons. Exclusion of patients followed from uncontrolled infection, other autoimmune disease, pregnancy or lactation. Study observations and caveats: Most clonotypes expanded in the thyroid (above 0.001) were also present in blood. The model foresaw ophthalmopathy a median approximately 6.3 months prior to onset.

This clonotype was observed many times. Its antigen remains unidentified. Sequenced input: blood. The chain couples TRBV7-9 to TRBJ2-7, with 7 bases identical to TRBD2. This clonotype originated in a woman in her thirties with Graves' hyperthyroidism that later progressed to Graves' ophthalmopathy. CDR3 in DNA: TGTGCCAGCAGCTTGGGAGGGGCGGGATACGAGCAGTACTTC. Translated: CASSLGGAGYEQYF.